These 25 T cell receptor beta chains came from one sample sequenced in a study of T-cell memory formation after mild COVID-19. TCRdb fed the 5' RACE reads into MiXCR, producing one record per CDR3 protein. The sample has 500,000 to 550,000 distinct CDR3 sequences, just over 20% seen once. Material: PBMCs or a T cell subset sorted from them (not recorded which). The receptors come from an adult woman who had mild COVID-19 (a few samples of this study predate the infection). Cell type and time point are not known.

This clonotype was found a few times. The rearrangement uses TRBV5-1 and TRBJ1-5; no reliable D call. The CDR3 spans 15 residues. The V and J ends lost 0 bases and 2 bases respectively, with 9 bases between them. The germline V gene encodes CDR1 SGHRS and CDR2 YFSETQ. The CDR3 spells CASSLGPTGNQPQHF. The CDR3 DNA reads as TGCGCCAGCAGCTTGGGGCCCACCGGCAATCAGCCCCAGCATTTT.

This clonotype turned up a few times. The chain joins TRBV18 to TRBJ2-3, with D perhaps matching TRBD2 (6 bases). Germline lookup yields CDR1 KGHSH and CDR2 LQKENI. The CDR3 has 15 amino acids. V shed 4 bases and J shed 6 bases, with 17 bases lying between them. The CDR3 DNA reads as TGTGCCAGCTCACTTACCCAAACGGGGGATGATACGCAGTATTTT. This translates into CASSLTQTGDDTQYF.

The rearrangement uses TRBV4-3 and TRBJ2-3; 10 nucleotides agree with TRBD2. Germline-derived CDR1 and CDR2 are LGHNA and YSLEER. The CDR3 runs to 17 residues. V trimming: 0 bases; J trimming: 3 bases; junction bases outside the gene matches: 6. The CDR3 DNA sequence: TGCGCCAGCAGCCAAGAATTAGCGGGAGGCGGTACAGATACGCAGTATTTT. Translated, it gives CASSQELAGGGTDTQYF.

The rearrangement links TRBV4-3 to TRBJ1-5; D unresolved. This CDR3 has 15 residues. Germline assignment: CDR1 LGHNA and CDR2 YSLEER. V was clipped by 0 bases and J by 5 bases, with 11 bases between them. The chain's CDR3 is CASSQDWSGDQPQHF. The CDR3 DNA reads TGCGCCAGCAGCCAAGACTGGTCCGGAGATCAGCCCCAGCATTTT.

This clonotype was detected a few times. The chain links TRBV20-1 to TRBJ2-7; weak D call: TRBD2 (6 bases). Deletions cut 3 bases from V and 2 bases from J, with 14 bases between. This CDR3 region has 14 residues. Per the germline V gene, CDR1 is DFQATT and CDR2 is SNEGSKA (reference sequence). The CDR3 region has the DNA TGCAGTGCTAGTCAGCTAGCGAGAACCTACGAGCAGTACTTC. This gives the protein CSASQLARTYEQYF.

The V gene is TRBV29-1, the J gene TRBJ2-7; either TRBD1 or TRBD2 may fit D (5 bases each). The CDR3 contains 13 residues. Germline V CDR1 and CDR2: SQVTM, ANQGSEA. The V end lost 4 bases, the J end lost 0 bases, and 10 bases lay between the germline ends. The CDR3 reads CSVAGQNSYEQYF. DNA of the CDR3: TGCAGCGTTGCGGGGCAGAACTCCTACGAGCAGTACTTC.

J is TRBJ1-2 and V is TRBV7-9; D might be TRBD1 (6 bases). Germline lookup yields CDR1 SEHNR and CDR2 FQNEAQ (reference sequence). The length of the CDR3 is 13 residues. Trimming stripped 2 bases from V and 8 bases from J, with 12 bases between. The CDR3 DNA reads TGTGCCAGCAGCTTACCCACACAGGGCGGCTACACCTTC. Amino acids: CASSLPTQGGYTF.

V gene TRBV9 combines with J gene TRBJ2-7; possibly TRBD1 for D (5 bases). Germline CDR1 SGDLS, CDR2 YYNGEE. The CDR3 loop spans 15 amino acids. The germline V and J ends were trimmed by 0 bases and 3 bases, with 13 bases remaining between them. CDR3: CASSVAFGAYYEQYF. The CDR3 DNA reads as TGTGCCAGCAGCGTAGCTTTTGGGGCCTACTACGAGCAGTACTTC.

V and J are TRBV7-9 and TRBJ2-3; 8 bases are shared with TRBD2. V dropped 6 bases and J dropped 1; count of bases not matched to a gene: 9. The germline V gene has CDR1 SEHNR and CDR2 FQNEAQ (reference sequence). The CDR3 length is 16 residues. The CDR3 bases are TGTGCCAGCAGTCGTAGTAGCGGGGACCGCACAGATACGCAGTATTTT. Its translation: CASSRSSGDRTDTQYF.

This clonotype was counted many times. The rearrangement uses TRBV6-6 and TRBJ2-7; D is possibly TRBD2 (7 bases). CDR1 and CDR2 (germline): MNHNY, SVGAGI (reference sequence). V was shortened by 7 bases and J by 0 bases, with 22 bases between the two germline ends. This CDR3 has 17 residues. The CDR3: CASNDNGGAKLSYEQYF. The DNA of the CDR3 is TGTGCCAGCAACGACAATGGGGGGGCAAAACTCTCCTACGAGCAGTACTTC.

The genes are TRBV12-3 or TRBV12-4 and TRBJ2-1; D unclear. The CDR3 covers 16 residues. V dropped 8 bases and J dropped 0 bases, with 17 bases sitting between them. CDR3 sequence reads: CASFLYTASSYNEQFF. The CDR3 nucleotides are TGTGCCAGCTTCCTCTACACAGCAAGCTCCTACAATGAGCAGTTCTTC.

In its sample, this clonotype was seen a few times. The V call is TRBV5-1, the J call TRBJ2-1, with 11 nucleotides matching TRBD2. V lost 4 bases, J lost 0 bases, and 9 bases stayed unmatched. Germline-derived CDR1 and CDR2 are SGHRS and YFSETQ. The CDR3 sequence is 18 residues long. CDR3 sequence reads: CASSPGVTSGGSYNEQFF. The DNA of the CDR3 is TGCGCCAGCAGCCCGGGGGTAACTAGCGGGGGCTCCTACAATGAGCAGTTCTTC.

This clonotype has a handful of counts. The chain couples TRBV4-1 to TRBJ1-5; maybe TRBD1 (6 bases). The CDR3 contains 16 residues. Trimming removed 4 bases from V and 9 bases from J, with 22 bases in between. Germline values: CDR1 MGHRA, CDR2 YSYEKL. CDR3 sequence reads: CASSPLGGATGMPQHF. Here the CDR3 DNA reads TGCGCCAGCAGCCCCCTGGGGGGGGCCACCGGGATGCCCCAGCATTTT.

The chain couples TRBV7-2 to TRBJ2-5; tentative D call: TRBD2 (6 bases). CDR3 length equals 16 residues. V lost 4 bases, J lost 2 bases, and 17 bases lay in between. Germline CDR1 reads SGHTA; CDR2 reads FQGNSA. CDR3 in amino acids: CASSSPWWGDQETQYF. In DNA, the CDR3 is TGTGCCAGCAGCTCCCCCTGGTGGGGGGATCAAGAGACCCAGTACTTC.

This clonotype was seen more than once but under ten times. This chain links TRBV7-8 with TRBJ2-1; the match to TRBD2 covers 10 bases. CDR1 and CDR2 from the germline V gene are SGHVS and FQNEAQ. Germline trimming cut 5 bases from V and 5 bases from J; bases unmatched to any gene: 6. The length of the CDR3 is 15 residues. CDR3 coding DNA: TGTGCCAGCAGCGAGACTAGCGGGCCTCACAATGAGCAGTTCTTC. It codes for CASSETSGPHNEQFF.

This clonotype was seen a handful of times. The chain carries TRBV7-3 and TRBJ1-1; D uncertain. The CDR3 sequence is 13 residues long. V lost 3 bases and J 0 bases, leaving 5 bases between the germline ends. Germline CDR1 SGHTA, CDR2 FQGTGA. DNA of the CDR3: TGTGCCAGCAGCTTTGAGGTGAACACTGAAGCTTTCTTT. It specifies CASSFEVNTEAFF.

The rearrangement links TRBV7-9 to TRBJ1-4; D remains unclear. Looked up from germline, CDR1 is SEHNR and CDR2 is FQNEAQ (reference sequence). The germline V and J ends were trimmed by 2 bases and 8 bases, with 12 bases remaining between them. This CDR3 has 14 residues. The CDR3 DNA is TGTGCCAGCAGCTTACACAGTGACCGGGAAAAACTGTTTTTT. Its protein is CASSLHSDREKLFF. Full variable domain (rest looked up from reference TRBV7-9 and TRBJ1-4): DTGVSQNPRHKITKRGQNVTFRCDPISEHNRLYWYRQTLGQGPEFLTYFQNEAQLEKSRLLSDRFSAERPKGSFSTLEIQRTEQGDSAMYLCASSLHSDREKLFFGSGTQLSVL.

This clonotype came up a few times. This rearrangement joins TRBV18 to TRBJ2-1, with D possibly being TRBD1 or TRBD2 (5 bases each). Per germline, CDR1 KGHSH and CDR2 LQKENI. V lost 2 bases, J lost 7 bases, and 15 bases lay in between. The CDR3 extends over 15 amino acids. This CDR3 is CASSPGTEGQNEQFF. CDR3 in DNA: TGTGCCAGCTCACCAGGGACGGAAGGACAAAATGAGCAGTTCTTC.

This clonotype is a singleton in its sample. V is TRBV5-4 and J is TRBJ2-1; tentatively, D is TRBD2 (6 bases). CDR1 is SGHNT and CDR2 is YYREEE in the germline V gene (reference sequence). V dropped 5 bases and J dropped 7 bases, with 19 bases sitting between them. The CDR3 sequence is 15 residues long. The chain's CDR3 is CASRELSAAGNEQFF. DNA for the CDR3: TGTGCCAGCAGGGAGCTTTCCGCCGCGGGGAATGAGCAGTTCTTC.

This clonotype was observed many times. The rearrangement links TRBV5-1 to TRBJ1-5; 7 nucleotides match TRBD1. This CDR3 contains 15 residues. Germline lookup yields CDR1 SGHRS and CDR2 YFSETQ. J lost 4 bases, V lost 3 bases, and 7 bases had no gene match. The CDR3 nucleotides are TGCGCCAGCAGCTCCACTACAGGGGCAAATCAGCCCCAGCATTTT. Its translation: CASSSTTGANQPQHF.

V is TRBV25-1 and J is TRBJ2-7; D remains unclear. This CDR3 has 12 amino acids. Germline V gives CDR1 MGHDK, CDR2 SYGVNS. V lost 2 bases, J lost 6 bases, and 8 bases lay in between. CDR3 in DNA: TGTGCCAGCAGTGAACAGCGCGGCGAGCAGTACTTC. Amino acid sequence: CASSEQRGEQYF.

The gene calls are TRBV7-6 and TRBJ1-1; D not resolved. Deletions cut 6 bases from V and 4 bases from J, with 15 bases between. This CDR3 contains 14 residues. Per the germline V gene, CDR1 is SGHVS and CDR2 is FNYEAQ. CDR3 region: CASRPTIISTEAFF. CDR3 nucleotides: TGTGCCAGCAGACCTACAATTATTAGCACTGAAGCTTTCTTT. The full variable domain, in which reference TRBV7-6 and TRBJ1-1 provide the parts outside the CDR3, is GAGVSQSPRYKVTKRGQDVALRCDPISGHVSLYWYRQALGQGPEFLTYFNYEAQQDKSGLPNDRFSAERPEGSISTLTIQRTEQRDSAMYRCASRPTIISTEAFFGQGTRLTVV.

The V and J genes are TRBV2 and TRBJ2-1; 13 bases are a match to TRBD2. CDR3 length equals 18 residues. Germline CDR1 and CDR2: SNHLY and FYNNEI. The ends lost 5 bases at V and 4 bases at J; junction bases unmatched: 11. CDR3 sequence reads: CASSRLGLAGASYNEQFF. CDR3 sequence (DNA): TGTGCCAGCAGTAGGTTAGGACTAGCGGGGGCAAGTTACAATGAGCAGTTCTTC.

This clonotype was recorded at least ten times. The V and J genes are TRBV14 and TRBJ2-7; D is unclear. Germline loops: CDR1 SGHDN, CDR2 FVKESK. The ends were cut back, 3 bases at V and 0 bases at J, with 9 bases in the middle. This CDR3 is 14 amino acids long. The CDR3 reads CASSQGWSSYEQYF. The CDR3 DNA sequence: TGTGCCAGCAGCCAGGGTTGGAGCTCCTACGAGCAGTACTTC. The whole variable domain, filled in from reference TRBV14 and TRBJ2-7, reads EAGVTQFPSHSVIEKGQTVTLRCDPISGHDNLYWYRRVMGKEIKFLLHFVKESKQDESGMPNNRFLAERTGGTYSTLKVQPAELEDSGVYFCASSQGWSSYEQYFGPGTRLTVT.

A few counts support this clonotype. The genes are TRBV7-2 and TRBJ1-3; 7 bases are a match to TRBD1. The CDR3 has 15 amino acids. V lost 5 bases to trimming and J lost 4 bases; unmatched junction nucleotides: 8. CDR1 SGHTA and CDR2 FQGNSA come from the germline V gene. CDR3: CASSPRTGVGNTIYF. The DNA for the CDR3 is TGTGCCAGCAGCCCCCGGACAGGAGTCGGAAACACCATATATTTT.